These T cell receptor beta chains were read from a single sample in a study of T-cell reconstitution after alpha-beta-depleted transplantation in children. One entry per CDR3 protein results from TCRdb running MiXCR on the PCR reads. The sample records 500,000 to 750,000 distinct CDR3 sequences, more than 20% being singletons. This specimen was PBMCs, taken before TCRalphabeta/CD19-depleted stem cell transplant. Receptors originate from a boy younger than two with Wiskott-Aldrich syndrome, due to receive a stem cell transplant. Both conserved end residues are part of each CDR3. Fields, in order: clone size, V gene, CDR3 length, CDR3 protein. Size values are once, few and many counts, or a class for expanded clones, and some rows have none.

NA,TRBV5-1,16,CASSASSGRAAGELFF
NA,TRBV5-4,17,CASSSRTAIGSYNEQFF
NA,TRBV7-9,13,CASSFSRVHEQFF
few,TRBV7-6,17,CASSLARSPILAETQYF
few,TRBV5-1,15,CASSAFPYSGNTIYF
NA,TRBV14,13,CASSHPTHNEQFF
once,TRBV5-4,15,CASGTQAGMHNEQFF
few,TRBV5-1,13,CASSLHRGLGYTF
NA,TRBV20-1,16,CSARKGIAGAIYEQYF
few,TRBV4-1,16,CASSPSLAGRTDTQYF
NA,TRBV7-9,13,CASSLEGGAGAFF
few,TRBV29-1,14,CSVAGRRNTGELFF
once,TRBV24-1,14,CAISGTGGGDGYTF
few,TRBV28,15,CASSLTGTASYEQYF
NA,TRBV10-3,15,CAISPAAEGTDTQYF
few,TRBV18,16,CASSQLEGRSSYEQYF
NA,TRBV20-1,13,CSASGGTSSEQFF
NA,TRBV5-1,12,CASSWDAKTQYF
few,TRBV12-3/TRBV12-4,16,CASSFGSGRAVGELFF
NA,TRBV27,16,CASSRRPGGSTDTQYF
NA,TRBV12-3/TRBV12-4,15,CASSQLQGFDTEAFF
NA,TRBV7-8,12,CASSLGQGPQHF
few,TRBV5-1,14,CASSLQGTDGELFF
NA,TRBV5-1,13,CASRRGTNQPQHF
NA,TRBV5-1,15,CASSVTGANTGELFF
few,TRBV28,16,CASSFFIAPGVHTQYF
few,TRBV29-1,11,CSVVYGYEQYF
NA,TRBV19,15,CASSRGFGQVAEAFF
many,TRBV20-1,14,CSASTAGGSYEQYF